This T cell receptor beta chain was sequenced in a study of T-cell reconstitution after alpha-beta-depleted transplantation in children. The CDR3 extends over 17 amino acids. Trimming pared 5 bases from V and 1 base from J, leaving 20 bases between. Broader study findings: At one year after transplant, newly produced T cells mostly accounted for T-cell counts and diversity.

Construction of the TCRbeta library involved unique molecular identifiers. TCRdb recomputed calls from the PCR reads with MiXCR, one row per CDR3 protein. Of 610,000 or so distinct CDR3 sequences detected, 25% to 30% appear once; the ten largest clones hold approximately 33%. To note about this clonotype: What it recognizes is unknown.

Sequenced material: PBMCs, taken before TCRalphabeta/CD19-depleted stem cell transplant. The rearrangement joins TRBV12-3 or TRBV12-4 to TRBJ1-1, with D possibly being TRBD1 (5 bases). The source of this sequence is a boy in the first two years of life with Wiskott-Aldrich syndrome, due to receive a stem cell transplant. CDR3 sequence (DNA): TGTGCCAGCAGTCCCCGGGGCCGACTCTATAGGAACACTGAAGCTTTCTTT. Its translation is CASSPRGRLYRNTEAFF.